This T cell receptor (beta chain) is from a study of cytomegalovirus exposure and HLA in healthy donors. Study context: From donors who were HLA-typed, an early data release held 81 million or so unique TCRs. General study findings and limits: Productive status was seen about 87% or about 30% of the time for most TCR beta V segments in an earlier analysis. V- and J-gene trimming in TCR beta was tied to a missense DCLRE1C variant by an analysis performed later.

With regard to this clone: The antigen remains unidentified.

Germline-derived CDR1 and CDR2 are SGHTA and FQGTGA. There are 18 residues in the CDR3. V was clipped by 2 bases and J by 0 bases, with 14 bases between them. PCR used 60 Vbeta primers and 13 Jbeta primers. This table comes from immunoSEQ multiplex PCR, and its TCRdb copy is limited to in-frame clones, with some not included. This table has some 150,000 clones, nearly 80% appearing once. The sequence was collected from a man aged 35-49 years in good health and CMV-seropositive. V usage is TRBV7-3 and J usage is TRBJ2-6; D is perhaps TRBD2 (7 bases). Material for sequencing was PBMCs. CDR3 DNA: TGTGCCAGCAGCTTACTTGGGGGGGCCGACTCTGGGGCCAACGTCCTGACTTTC. This translates into CASSLLGGADSGANVLTF.